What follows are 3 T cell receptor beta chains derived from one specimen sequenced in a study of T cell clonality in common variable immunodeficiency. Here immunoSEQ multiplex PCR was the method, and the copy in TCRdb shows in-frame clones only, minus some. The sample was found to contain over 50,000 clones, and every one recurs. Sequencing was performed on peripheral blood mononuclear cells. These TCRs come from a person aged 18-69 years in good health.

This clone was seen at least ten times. The covered CDR3 bases are TGTGCCAGTAGGGCGGACAGGGGAGATGCCGGGGAG. Its protein product is CASRADRGDAGE. Given in full, the CDR3 is CASRADRGDAGELFF. The chain joins TRBV19 to TRBJ2-2; 9 bases are a match to TRBD1. The read terminates 3 residues before the CDR3 end, so the remaining end is supplied by the germline J gene. The CDR3 has 15 amino acids. The ends lost 6 bases at V and 6 bases at J; junction bases unmatched: 8. The V gene's germline CDR1 is LNHDA and CDR2 SQIVND (reference sequence).

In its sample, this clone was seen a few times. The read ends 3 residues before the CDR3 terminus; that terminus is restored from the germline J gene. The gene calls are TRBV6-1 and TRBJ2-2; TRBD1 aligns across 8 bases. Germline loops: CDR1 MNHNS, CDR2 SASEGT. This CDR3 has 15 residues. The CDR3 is CASSEGQGFNEKLFF. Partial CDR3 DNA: TGTGCCAGCAGTGAAGGACAGGGGTTTAATGAAAAG.

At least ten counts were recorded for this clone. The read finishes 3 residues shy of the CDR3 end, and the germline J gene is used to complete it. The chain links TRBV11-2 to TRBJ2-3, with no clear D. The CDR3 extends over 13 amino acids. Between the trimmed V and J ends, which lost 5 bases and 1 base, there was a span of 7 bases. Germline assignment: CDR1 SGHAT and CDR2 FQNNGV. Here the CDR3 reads CASSLPGTDTQYF. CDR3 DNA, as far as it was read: TGTGCCAGCAGCCTCCCAGGCACAGATACG.